This T cell receptor (beta chain) was identified in a study of T cell responses to AZD1222 COVID-19 vaccine. TCRdb keeps only in-frame clones here, not all; method: immunoSEQ multiplex PCR. The data hold 130,000 to 150,000 clones, with approximately 91% observed a single time. V lost 4 bases and J 14 bases, leaving 15 bases between the germline ends. The germline gives CDR1 ENHRY, CDR2 SYGVKD. This CDR3 contains 13 residues. This rearrangement joins TRBV10-3 to TRBJ1-6; D is unresolved. This TCR was recovered from an adult who received the AZD1222 COVID-19 vaccine. The specimen comprised peripheral blood, sampled 28 days after the second AZD1222 dose. CDR3 residues: CAISAQANSALHF. The CDR3 DNA reads TGTGCCATCAGTGCCCAGGCGAATTCGGCCCTCCACTTT.